These T cell receptor beta chains were read from a single sample in a study of shared clonotypes between healthy human individuals. The data were produced by immunoSEQ multiplex PCR, yet TCRdb's version contains in-frame clones alone and is incomplete. The sample lists about 980,000 clones, over 75% occurring once. The sequenced material came from memory CD4+ T cells sorted from blood. These receptors all stem from a man between 18 and 29 years old in good health. Each CDR3 is given with its conserved first and last residue. Each record gives: clone size, D gene, J gene, V gene, CDR3 protein, CDR3 DNA. D genes are given only for firm matches. Size is omitted from some rows. Given values are once, few, many or a class for expanded clones.

>few|TRBD1|TRBJ1-6|TRBV5-5
CASSFQGARDNSPLHF
TGTGCCAGCAGCTTTCAGGGGGCGAGGGATAATTCACCCCTCCACTTT
>-|-|TRBJ2-1|TRBV6-1
CASKGFSYNEQFF
TGTGCCAGCAAAGGGTTCAGCTACAATGAGCAGTTCTTC
>-|-|TRBJ1-2|TRBV7-9
CASARQANYGYTF
TGTGCCAGCGCCAGACAGGCTAACTATGGCTACACCTTC
>-|-|TRBJ2-3|TRBV5-1
CASRSTAVDTQYF
TGCGCCAGCAGGTCTACAGCGGTGGATACGCAGTATTTT
>-|-|TRBJ2-2|TRBV7-6
CASSGSHRELFF
TGTGCCAGCAGCGGTTCCCACCGGGAGCTGTTTTTT
>-|TRBD1|TRBJ2-1|TRBV27
CASSGDRVSSYNEQFF
TGTGCCAGCAGTGGCGACAGGGTAAGCTCCTACAATGAGCAGTTCTTC
>-|-|TRBJ1-1|TRBV10-3
CAISEENSSEAFF
TGTGCCATCAGTGAGGAGAACTCCTCTGAAGCTTTCTTT
>few|TRBD2|TRBJ2-7|TRBV7-9
CASSLGVGGRTISYEQYF
TGTGCCAGCAGCTTAGGAGTTGGCGGGAGGACGATCTCCTACGAGCAGTACTTC
>-|TRBD2|TRBJ2-2|TRBV4-3
CASSQDTSGRGSGELFF
TGCGCCAGCAGCCAAGACACCAGCGGGAGAGGGAGCGGGGAGCTGTTTTTT
>-|TRBD1|TRBJ1-2|TRBV7-2
CASSSDRVGGYTF
TGTGCCAGCAGCTCAGACAGGGTGGGTGGCTACACCTTC
>once|-|TRBJ1-1|TRBV5-1
CASSPAGETEAFF
TGCGCCAGCAGCCCGGCAGGGGAAACTGAAGCTTTCTTT
>-|-|TRBJ2-1|TRBV2
CASSPFNEQFF
TGTGCCAGCAGCCCCTTCAATGAGCAGTTCTTC
>few|TRBD2|TRBJ2-1|TRBV29-1
CSVQGLAGGNEQFF
TGCAGCGTCCAGGGACTAGCGGGAGGCAATGAGCAGTTCTTC
>-|TRBD1|TRBJ2-3|TRBV5-1
CASKGQSSTDTQYF
TGCGCCAGCAAGGGACAGAGTAGCACAGATACGCAGTATTTT
>-|TRBD1|TRBJ1-1|TRBV30
CAWGQGGNTEAFF
TGTGCCTGGGGCCAGGGGGGGAACACTGAAGCTTTCTTT
>-|TRBD1|TRBJ1-5|TRBV5-1
CASSPGQENQPQHF
TGCGCCAGCAGCCCGGGACAGGAAAATCAGCCCCAGCATTTT
>-|TRBD1|TRBJ2-7|TRBV30
CAWNQRTGKDEQYF
TGTGCCTGGAACCAGAGGACAGGGAAGGACGAGCAGTACTTC
>-|TRBD1|TRBJ1-1|TRBV19
CASSIRQGTEAFF
TGTGCCAGTAGTATCCGACAGGGCACTGAAGCTTTCTTT
>once|-|TRBJ2-3|TRBV9
CASSSRTVPGDTQYF
TGTGCCAGCAGCTCCAGGACTGTGCCGGGGGATACGCAGTATTTT
>-|-|TRBJ1-4|TRBV30
CAWSAGGKKLFF
TGTGCCTGGAGTGCGGGGGGGAAAAAACTGTTTTTT
>-|-|TRBJ1-2|TRBV11-2
CASSLGRSYGYTF
TGTGCCAGCAGCTTAGGCAGGAGCTATGGCTACACCTTC
>-|TRBD1|TRBJ1-5|TRBV28
CASSSTGVQPQHF
TGTGCCAGCAGTTCGACAGGGGTTCAGCCCCAGCATTTT
>-|TRBD2|TRBJ2-1|TRBV7-2
CASSFGTSGVRNEQFF
TGTGCCAGCAGCTTTGGGACTAGCGGGGTACGTAATGAGCAGTTCTTC
>-|-|TRBJ2-5|TRBV6-1
CANGRPQETQYF
TGTGCCAATGGACGGCCCCAAGAGACCCAGTACTTC
>-|-|TRBJ1-5|TRBV30
CAWRAGGGNQPQHF
TGTGCCTGGAGGGCGGGGGGCGGCAATCAGCCCCAGCATTTT
>-|TRBD1|TRBJ1-5|TRBV10-3
CAIRGDRAGQPQHF
TGTGCCATCAGGGGGGACAGGGCAGGGCAGCCCCAGCATTTT
>-|-|TRBJ2-5|TRBV7-9
CASSSHTRTQETQYF
TGTGCCAGCAGTTCTCATACAAGGACCCAAGAGACCCAGTACTTC
>-|-|TRBJ2-3|TRBV4-3
CASSQDRRGTQYF
TGCGCCAGCAGCCAAGATAGGAGGGGAACGCAGTATTTT
>-|TRBD1|TRBJ2-3|TRBV5-1
CASGETGDFTDTQYF
TGCGCCAGCGGAGAGACAGGGGACTTCACAGATACGCAGTATTTT
>-|-|TRBJ2-7|TRBV19
CASSIRWGTEQYF
TGTGCCAGTAGTATAAGGTGGGGGACTGAGCAGTACTTC
>once|TRBD1|TRBJ2-2|TRBV4-1
CASRRGQVGELFF
TGCGCCAGCAGGAGAGGACAGGTCGGGGAGCTGTTTTTT
>-|-|TRBJ2-5|TRBV4-3
CASSQDGTGKKADF
TGCGCCAGCAGCCAAGATGGGACGGGCAAGAAGGCGGACTTC
>-|-|TRBJ2-7|TRBV7-2
CASSPLYEQYF
TGTGCCAGCAGCCCCCTCTACGAGCAGTACTTC
>-|-|TRBJ2-3|TRBV7-9
CASSTVGVTQYF
TGTGCCAGCAGTACTGTAGGAGTCACGCAGTATTTT
>-|-|TRBJ1-2|TRBV27
CASSPSQGVVYGYTF
TGTGCCAGCAGTCCCTCACAGGGTGTCGTCTATGGCTACACCTTC
>-|-|TRBJ1-6|TRBV28
CASSLARVTSPLHF
TGTGCCAGCAGTTTGGCGCGAGTTACTTCACCCCTCCACTTT
>-|TRBD1|TRBJ1-3|TRBV5-6
CASSMDRGNTIYF
TGTGCCAGCAGCATGGACAGGGGGAACACCATATATTTT
>-|TRBD2|TRBJ2-5|TRBV5-1
CASSTVAGGRETQYF
TGCGCCAGCAGCACGGTAGCGGGAGGACGAGAGACCCAGTACTTC
>few|-|TRBJ1-6|TRBV10-3
CAISEGSHSPLHF
TGTGCCATCAGTGAGGGGTCACATTCACCCCTCCACTTT
>-|-|TRBJ2-5|TRBV2
CASSDEGQETQYF
TGTGCCAGCAGTGACGAGGGCCAAGAGACCCAGTACTTC
>-|TRBD1|TRBJ2-7|TRBV5-6
CASTPGTGVVEQYF
TGTGCCAGCACCCCCGGGACAGGGGTAGTCGAGCAGTACTTC
>-|-|TRBJ1-1|TRBV6-5
CASSYGRGRYTEAFF
TGTGCCAGCAGTTACGGCAGGGGAAGGTACACTGAAGCTTTCTTT
>-|-|TRBJ1-3|TRBV9
CASSVFGRTNSGNTIYF
TGTGCCAGCAGCGTCTTCGGACGCACAAACTCTGGAAACACCATATATTTT
>-|-|TRBJ2-3|TRBV28
CASSWERGDTQYF
TGTGCCAGCAGCTGGGAGAGGGGAGATACGCAGTATTTT
>-|-|TRBJ2-7|TRBV27
CASSRRLEGYEQYF
TGTGCCAGCAGCAGACGCTTGGAGGGTTACGAGCAGTACTTC
>-|TRBD1|TRBJ2-5|TRBV5-4
CASSSGQKETQYF
TGTGCCAGCAGCTCGGGACAGAAAGAGACCCAGTACTTC
>-|-|TRBJ1-1|TRBV6-1
CASSPRGNTEAFF
TGTGCCAGCAGTCCGAGAGGGAACACTGAAGCTTTCTTT
>-|TRBD2|TRBJ2-3|TRBV10-3
CAISELAGDTNTQYF
TGTGCCATCAGTGAATTGGCGGGGGATACAAATACGCAGTATTTT
>-|-|TRBJ1-2|TRBV28
CASSPGNYGYTF
TGTGCCAGCAGCCCAGGGAATTATGGCTACACCTTC
>-|-|TRBJ2-5|TRBV30
CAWRGEETQYF
TGTGCCTGGAGGGGGGAAGAGACCCAGTACTTC
>-|-|TRBJ1-6|TRBV5-5
CASSPEVNSPLHF
TGTGCCAGCAGCCCCGAGGTTAATTCACCCCTCCACTTT
>-|-|TRBJ2-2|TRBV6-1
CASSERLPGSPNTGELFF
TGTGCCAGCAGTGAACGATTGCCCGGCAGCCCGAACACCGGGGAGCTGTTTTTT
>-|TRBD1|TRBJ2-7|TRBV27
CASRWGQGTYEQYF
TGTGCCAGCAGGTGGGGACAGGGAACCTACGAGCAGTACTTC
>-|TRBD2|TRBJ2-3|TRBV30
CAWSAYSGSMNTQYF
TGTGCCTGGAGCGCTTATAGCGGGAGTATGAATACGCAGTATTTT
>-|-|TRBJ1-1|TRBV10-3
CAIRPDISANTEAFF
TGTGCCATCAGGCCCGACATTTCCGCCAACACTGAAGCTTTCTTT
>few|TRBD2|TRBJ2-5|TRBV9
CASSVAGLAETQYF
TGTGCCAGCAGCGTAGCCGGACTAGCGGAGACCCAGTACTTC
>-|-|TRBJ2-2|TRBV5-4
CASSSRASNTGELFF
TGTGCCAGCAGCTCGAGAGCTTCGAACACCGGGGAGCTGTTTTTT